This TCR beta chain is from a study of cytomegalovirus exposure and HLA in healthy donors. Amplification used 60 Vbeta primers and 13 Jbeta primers. Only in-frame clones appear in the TCRdb table, and some are missing; sequencing was by immunoSEQ multiplex PCR. The data hold fewer than 100,000 clones, with roughly 80% observed a single time. V dropped 0 bases and J dropped 4 bases, with 13 bases sitting between them. Germline loops: CDR1 SGHRS, CDR2 YFSETQ. CDR3 length: 15 residues. The source of this sequence is a man aged 35-49 years in good health and CMV-seropositive. V and J are TRBV5-1 and TRBJ2-5; the D gene is possibly TRBD2 (6 bases). Specimen: PBMCs. This CDR3 reads CASSLVGGNPETQYF. The DNA for the CDR3 is TGCGCCAGCAGCTTGGTTGGAGGGAATCCAGAGACCCAGTACTTC.